These 10 T cell receptor beta chains were all obtained from the same sample, sequenced in a study of cytomegalovirus exposure and HLA in healthy donors. With 60 Vbeta and 13 Jbeta primers, the PCR was carried out. Here immunoSEQ multiplex PCR was the method, and the copy in TCRdb shows in-frame clones only, minus some. The table shows roughly 120,000 clones, with roughly 88% occurring only once. Sequenced: PBMCs. The origin of the receptors is a woman between 18 and 29 years old in good health and CMV-seropositive.

The J gene is TRBJ1-5, the V gene TRBV4-1; D possibly corresponds to TRBD1 (6 bases). Germline values: CDR1 MGHRA, CDR2 YSYEKL. CDR3 length: 17 residues. Trimming stripped 0 bases from V and 1 base from J, with 13 bases between. For the CDR3, the DNA is TGCGCCAGCAGCCAAGAAAGTCCGGACAGAAGCAATCAGCCCCAGCATTTT. The encoded protein is CASSQESPDRSNQPQHF.

The sample holds a few counts of this clone. The V and J genes are TRBV10-3 and TRBJ2-3, with 7 bases fitting TRBD2. The length of the CDR3 is 18 residues. The germline gives CDR1 ENHRY, CDR2 SYGVKD. Trimming removed 2 bases from V and 6 bases from J; junction bases left unmatched: 17. This CDR3 is CAISETSRGTAGRDTQYF. CDR3 in DNA: TGTGCCATCAGTGAGACCTCAAGAGGGACCGCCGGGAGGGATACGCAGTATTTT.

This clone was detected only a few times. V and J are TRBV5-5 and TRBJ2-1, with TRBD2 matching 8 bases. The CDR3 has 16 residues. Germline CDR1 and CDR2: SGHKS and YYEKEE (reference sequence). J lost 4 bases, V lost 0 bases, and 6 bases had no gene match. The CDR3 here is CASSLAAAGGYNEQFF. The CDR3 nucleotides are TGTGCCAGCAGCTTGGCTGCCGCGGGGGGTTACAATGAGCAGTTCTTC.

This chain joins TRBV7-2 and TRBJ2-3; perhaps TRBD1 as D (6 bases). There are 14 residues in the CDR3. Germline V gene data show CDR1 as SGHTA and CDR2 as FQGNSA. V lost 2 bases, J lost 3 bases, and 9 bases lay in between. Here the CDR3 reads CASSLWGPTDTQYF. The CDR3 nucleotides are TGTGCCAGCAGCTTATGGGGGCCAACAGATACGCAGTATTTT.

The chain joins TRBV9 to TRBJ2-2; maybe TRBD1 (6 bases). Trimming took 2 bases from V and 3 from J, leaving 17 bases between them. Germline CDR1 is SGDLS and CDR2 is YYNGEE. This CDR3 comprises 17 residues. CDR3 nucleotide sequence: TGTGCCAGCAGCGTTTCTTCTAGGGGGAAGTACACCGGGGAGCTGTTTTTT. This translates into CASSVSSRGKYTGELFF.

This clone was seen only once. The chain links TRBV29-1 to TRBJ2-5; 10 nucleotides agree with TRBD1. This CDR3 contains 14 residues. CDR1 and CDR2 from the germline V gene are SQVTM and ANQGSEA. Germline trimming cut 3 bases from V and 5 bases from J; bases unmatched to any gene: 6. This CDR3 is CSVEGWGQGETQYF. As DNA, the CDR3 is TGCAGCGTTGAGGGGTGGGGACAGGGGGAGACCCAGTACTTC. Full variable domain (outside the CDR3, taken from reference TRBV29-1 and TRBJ2-5): SAVISQKPSRDICQRGTSLTIQCQVDSQVTMMFWYRQQPGQSLTLIATANQGSEATYESGFVIDKFPISRPNLTFSTLTVSNMSPEDSSIYLCSVEGWGQGETQYFGPGTRLLVL.

The chain joins TRBV7-9 to TRBJ2-7; possible D gene TRBD2, 6 bases. V was trimmed by 5 bases and J by 0 bases, leaving 17 bases between them. This CDR3 contains 16 residues. Germline CDR1 reads SEHNR; CDR2 reads FQNEAQ (reference sequence). CDR3 bases: TGTGCCAGCAGCCATCCCCCTCGCGGGACCTCCTACGAGCAGTACTTC. The encoded protein is CASSHPPRGTSYEQYF.

Here the CDR3 DNA reads TGTGCCGGCACCTCCGTCGGGACAGGGGATGAAAAACTGTTTTTT. The encoded protein is CAGTSVGTGDEKLFF. The chain joins TRBV27 to TRBJ1-4; TRBD1 matches 10 bases. Per the germline V gene, CDR1 is MNHEY and CDR2 is SMNVEV (reference sequence). V lost 11 bases to trimming and J lost 6 bases; unmatched junction nucleotides: 12. The CDR3 is 15 amino acids.

This clone was counted a single time. This chain links TRBV6-5 with TRBJ2-7; TRBD1 agrees at 8 bases. Trimming at V came to 11 bases and at J to 0 bases, leaving 6 bases not matched to a gene. The CDR3 consists of 13 residues. Germline CDR1 is MNHEY and CDR2 is SVGAGI. CDR3 region: CAASGGSSYEQYF. DNA for the CDR3: TGTGCCGCCTCAGGGGGCTCCTCCTACGAGCAGTACTTC.

This chain links TRBV25-1 with TRBJ2-1, with 7 bases fitting TRBD1. V lost 4 bases to trimming and J lost 6 bases; unmatched junction nucleotides: 6. The CDR3 runs to 14 residues. The V gene's germline CDR1 is MGHDK and CDR2 SYGVNS. The CDR3 loop is CASSVVQGFNEQFF. CDR3 sequence (DNA): TGTGCCAGCAGTGTCGTACAGGGGTTCAATGAGCAGTTCTTC.